This is a list of T cell receptor beta chains from one sample in a study of T cell responses to AZD1222 COVID-19 vaccine. The repertoire was sequenced with immunoSEQ multiplex PCR; TCRdb's copy has only in-frame clones and lacks some. This table holds about 130,000 clones, roughly 91% found once. The sequencing used peripheral blood, collected 28 days after the second AZD1222 dose. The receptor set was obtained from an adult who received the AZD1222 COVID-19 vaccine. The CDR3 runs from the conserved cysteine through the conserved F or W. D genes are given only for firm matches. Some rows mark clone size as missing; the rest say once, few, many or name a class of expanded clone.

d_call clone_size j_call cdr3_length v_call cdr3_nt cdr3_aa
- - TRBJ1-5 15 TRBV19 TGTGCCAGTAGTCGGGTAGAGGGCTTTAATCAGCCCCAGCATTTT CASSRVEGFNQPQHF
TRBD1 - TRBJ1-2 15 TRBV6-5 TGTGCCAGCAGGGTCCCGGGACAGGGGGCGTTGGGCTACACCTTC CASRVPGQGALGYTF
- - TRBJ2-1 17 TRBV4-1 TGCGCCAGCAGCCTCGGCGGTTTTCCATACTCCTACAATGAGCAGTTCTTC CASSLGGFPYSYNEQFF
- - TRBJ1-2 13 TRBV28 TGTGCCAGCAGTCGGGGGGGCCTCTATGGCTACACCTTC CASSRGGLYGYTF
- - TRBJ2-2 15 TRBV6-5 TGTGCCAGCATGGGGAGTAGCGGATACACCGGGGAGCTGTTTTTT CASMGSSGYTGELFF
- once TRBJ2-2 16 TRBV7-3 TGTGCCAGCAGCCCGCCCGGGACGGCGAACACCGGGGAGCTGTTTTTT CASSPPGTANTGELFF
- - TRBJ2-2 15 TRBV7-3 TGTGCCAGCAGCTTCGGGGGGCCGAACACCGGGGAGCTGTTTTTT CASSFGGPNTGELFF
TRBD2 once TRBJ2-7 17 TRBV5-8 TGTGCCAGCAGCTTGGCCCCAAGACTAGCCAACTCCTACGAGCAGTACTTC CASSLAPRLANSYEQYF
- - TRBJ2-6 14 TRBV29-1 TGCAGCGTCCCCACTTTCTCTGGGGCCAACGTCCTGACTTTC CSVPTFSGANVLTF
- - TRBJ2-2 14 TRBV5-1 TGCGCCAGCAGCTTGGACTACAACACCGGGGAGCTGTTTTTT CASSLDYNTGELFF
- - TRBJ1-2 15 TRBV18 TGTGCCAGCTCACCTACTCCAGTTTCTAACTATGGCTACACCTTC CASSPTPVSNYGYTF
TRBD2 - TRBJ2-7 14 TRBV2 TGTGCCTACGGGACTAGCGGGAGGGACTACGAGCAGTACTTC CAYGTSGRDYEQYF
TRBD1 - TRBJ2-7 14 TRBV5-6 TGTGCCAGCAGCCTCCGGGACAGGGAAAACGAGCAGTACTTC CASSLRDRENEQYF
TRBD2 - TRBJ2-7 17 TRBV27 TGTGCCAGCTCACAAGGAAGGACGGTAGCGGGAGGGGGCGAGCAGTACTTC CASSQGRTVAGGGEQYF
TRBD1 - TRBJ2-1 14 TRBV7-8 TGTGCCAGCAGCCTGGACAGGGGTGGGAAGAGTAGGTTCTTC CASSLDRGGKSRFF
- - TRBJ2-1 15 TRBV4-1 TGCGCCAGCACCTCACGAAGGGGGACCTACAATGAGCAGTTCTTC CASTSRRGTYNEQFF
- - TRBJ1-5 13 TRBV29-1 TGCAGCGTTTTGGGGGGCCCTAATCAGCCCCAGCATTTT CSVLGGPNQPQHF
TRBD1 few TRBJ1-2 18 TRBV20-1 TGCAGTGCTAGTAATGTGGGGACAGGGAGAGGAAATAACTATGGCTACACCTTC CSASNVGTGRGNNYGYTF
TRBD2 - TRBJ2-5 17 TRBV30 TGTGCCTGGAGTTTTGGGGCGGGAGGCCCAGTAAAAGAGACCCAGTACTTC CAWSFGAGGPVKETQYF
- - TRBJ1-3 15 TRBV7-8 TGTGCCAGCAGCCTCAGGACAGTCTCTGGAAACACCATATATTTT CASSLRTVSGNTIYF
- - TRBJ2-7 14 TRBV9 TGTGCCAGCAGCGCCACTGTACTTTTCTACGAGCAGTACTTC CASSATVLFYEQYF
- - TRBJ2-7 13 TRBV18 TGTGCCAGCTCACCAACGGGCTCCTACGAGCAGTACTTC CASSPTGSYEQYF
- - TRBJ2-3 16 TRBV5-1 TGCGCCAGCAGCTTGGGGAACAGGATTAGCACAGATACGCAGTATTTT CASSLGNRISTDTQYF
- - TRBJ2-7 11 TRBV7-9 TGTGCTACCGGGGGTACGAGCGAGCAGTACTTC CATGGTSEQYF
- - TRBJ1-1 10 TRBV20-1 TGCAGTGCTCGTAACACTGAAGCTTTCTTT CSARNTEAFF
TRBD1 - TRBJ2-1 19 TRBV14 TGTGCCAGCAGCCGAACCCCCGGGACAGGGGGCCGTTATGGCAATGAGCAGTTCTTC CASSRTPGTGGRYGNEQFF
- - TRBJ1-6 15 TRBV2 TGTGCCAGCAGTGCCCGGGCGATTTATAATTCACCCCTCCACTTT CASSARAIYNSPLHF
TRBD1 - TRBJ2-2 16 TRBV19 TGTGCCAGTAGTACGAAACGGACAGGGTTGCCCGGGGAGCTGTTTTTT CASSTKRTGLPGELFF
- - TRBJ1-2 16 TRBV28 TGTGCCAGCAGTCCTCCACGTGGGGGGCGCGTCTATGGCTACACCTTC CASSPPRGGRVYGYTF
- - TRBJ2-1 18 TRBV19 TGTGCCAGTAGTATAGTCTTTCTTTCCGAAGACTCCTACAATGAGCAGTTCTTC CASSIVFLSEDSYNEQFF
TRBD1 - TRBJ1-5 17 TRBV2 TGTGCCAGCAGGGGACAGTTCCAAGGTCTTAGAAATCAGCCCCAGCATTTT CASRGQFQGLRNQPQHF
- - TRBJ1-2 14 TRBV15 TGTGCCACCAGCAGAGATTTGGGGGAGTATGGCTACACCTTC CATSRDLGEYGYTF
- few TRBJ1-1 16 TRBV9 TGTGCCAGCAGCGCGGGATCCCCCCGGGCGGGCACTGAAGCTTTCTTT CASSAGSPRAGTEAFF
- - TRBJ2-5 11 TRBV12-3/TRBV12-4 TGTGCCAGCAGCACAAGGACAGAGCAGTACTTC CASSTRTEQYF
TRBD2 - TRBJ2-1 15 TRBV7-3 TGTGCCAGCAGCAGACTAGCGTCCAATGACAATGAGCAGTTCTTC CASSRLASNDNEQFF
TRBD1 - TRBJ2-7 15 TRBV6-5 TGTGCCAGCAGTAACCGGGACAGGGGGAACTACGAGCAGTACTTC CASSNRDRGNYEQYF
- - TRBJ2-7 12 TRBV12-3/TRBV12-4 TGTGCCAGCAGTTTGATAGGCCGAAAGCAGTACTTC CASSLIGRKQYF
TRBD1 - TRBJ2-1 13 TRBV27 TGTGCCACCTCGGCAGGGGGCTACAATGAGCAGTTCTTC CATSAGGYNEQFF
- - TRBJ2-2 17 TRBV5-1 TGCGCCAGCAGCGAATTGATCGACAGACAGAACACCGGGGAGCTGTTTTTT CASSELIDRQNTGELFF
- - TRBJ1-6 14 TRBV6-5 TGTGCCAGCAGCTCGGGACGGAGTAATTCACCCCTCCACTTT CASSSGRSNSPLHF